This T cell receptor (beta chain) was documented in a study of beta chain features in type 1 diabetes. Study overall: Taken together, all samples contributed approximately 110,000,000 examined sorted cells. Study-wide points: TCRB CDR3s were moderately but significantly shorter in Type 1 diabetes patients in all four CD4+ subsets.

Germline assignment: CDR1 MNHNY and CDR2 SVGAGI (reference sequence). The CDR3 is made up of 14 amino acids. Trimming took 7 bases from V and 5 from J, leaving 15 bases between them. Averaging around 120 mL, one heparinised blood draw was given by each donor. This clone came up a few times. Its target is unknown. The whole isolated RNA underwent reverse transcription, so sequencing captured expressed TCRB transcripts. About 3.57 million reads were obtained on average from naive, central memory and regulatory T cell samples. Profiled with immunoSEQ multiplex PCR; TCRdb holds only in-frame clones, not every one. The table shows roughly 400,000 clones, with about 10% occurring only once.

The material sequenced was central memory CD4+ T cells from blood. The receptor was isolated from a man younger than 45 with type 1 diabetes. The V and J genes are TRBV6-6 and TRBJ1-5; D is possibly TRBD1 (6 bases). In DNA, the CDR3 is TGTGCCAGCACGGGCCAGGGGACCCATCAGCCCCAGCATTTT. Its protein is CASTGQGTHQPQHF.